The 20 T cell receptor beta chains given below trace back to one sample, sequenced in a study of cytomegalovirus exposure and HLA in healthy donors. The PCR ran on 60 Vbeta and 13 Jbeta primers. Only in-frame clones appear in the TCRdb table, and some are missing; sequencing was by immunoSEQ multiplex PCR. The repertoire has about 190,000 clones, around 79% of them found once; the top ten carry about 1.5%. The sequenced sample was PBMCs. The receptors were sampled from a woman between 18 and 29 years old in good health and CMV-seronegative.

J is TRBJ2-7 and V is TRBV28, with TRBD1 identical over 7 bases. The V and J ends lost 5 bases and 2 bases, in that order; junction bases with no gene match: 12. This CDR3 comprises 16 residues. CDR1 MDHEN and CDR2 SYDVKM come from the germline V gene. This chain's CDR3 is CASSHYYRGRTYEQYF. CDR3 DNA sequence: TGTGCCAGCAGTCACTACTACAGGGGCCGCACCTACGAGCAGTACTTC. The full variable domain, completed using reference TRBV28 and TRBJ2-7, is DVKVTQSSRYLVKRTGEKVFLECVQDMDHENMFWYRQDPGLGLRLIYFSYDVKMKEKGDIPEGYSVSREKKERFSLILESASTNQTSMYLCASSHYYRGRTYEQYFGPGTRLTVT.

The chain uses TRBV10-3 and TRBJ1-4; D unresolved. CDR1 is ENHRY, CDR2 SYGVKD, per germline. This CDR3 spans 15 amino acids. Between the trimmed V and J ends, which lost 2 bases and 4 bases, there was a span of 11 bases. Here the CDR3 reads CAISEAKGVNEKLFF. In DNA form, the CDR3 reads TGTGCCATCAGTGAGGCGAAGGGAGTTAATGAAAAACTGTTTTTT.

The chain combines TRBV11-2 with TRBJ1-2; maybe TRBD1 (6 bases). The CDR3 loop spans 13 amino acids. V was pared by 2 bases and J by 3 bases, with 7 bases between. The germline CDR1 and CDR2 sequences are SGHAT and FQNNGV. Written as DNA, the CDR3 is TGTGCCAGCAGCTTAAGGACAGACTATGGCTACACCTTC. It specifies CASSLRTDYGYTF.

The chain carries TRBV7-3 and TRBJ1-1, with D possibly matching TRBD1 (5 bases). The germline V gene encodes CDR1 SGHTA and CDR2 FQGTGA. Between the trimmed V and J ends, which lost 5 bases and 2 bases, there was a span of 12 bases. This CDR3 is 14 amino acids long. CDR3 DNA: TGTGCCAGCAGCGTCACAGGTGGTAACACTGAAGCTTTCTTT. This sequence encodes CASSVTGGNTEAFF.

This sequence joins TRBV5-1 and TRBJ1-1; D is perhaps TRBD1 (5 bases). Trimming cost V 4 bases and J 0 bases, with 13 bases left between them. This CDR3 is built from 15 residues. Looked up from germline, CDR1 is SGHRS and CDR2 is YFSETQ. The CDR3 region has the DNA TGCGCCAGCAGCACCGGGGGGTATGTGAACACTGAAGCTTTCTTT. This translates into CASSTGGYVNTEAFF.

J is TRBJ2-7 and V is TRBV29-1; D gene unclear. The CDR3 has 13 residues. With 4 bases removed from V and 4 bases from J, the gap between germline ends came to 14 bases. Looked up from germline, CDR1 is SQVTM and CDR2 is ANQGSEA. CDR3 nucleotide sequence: TGCAGCGTTGGGGCTTCGAACGTGTACGAGCAGTACTTC. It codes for CSVGASNVYEQYF.

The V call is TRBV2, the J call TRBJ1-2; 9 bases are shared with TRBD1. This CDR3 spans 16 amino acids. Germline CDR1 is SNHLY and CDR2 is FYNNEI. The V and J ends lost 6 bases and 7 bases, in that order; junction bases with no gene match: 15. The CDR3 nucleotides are TGTGCCAGCAGGTATACCGATGGACAGGACAGGGGTGGCTACACCTTC. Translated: CASRYTDGQDRGGYTF.

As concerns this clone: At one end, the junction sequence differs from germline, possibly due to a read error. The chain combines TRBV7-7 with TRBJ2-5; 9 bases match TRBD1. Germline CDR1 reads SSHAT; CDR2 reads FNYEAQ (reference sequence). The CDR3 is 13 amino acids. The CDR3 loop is CASSKQGAETQYF. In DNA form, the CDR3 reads TGTGCTAGCAGCAAACAGGGGGCCGAGACCCAGTACTTC.

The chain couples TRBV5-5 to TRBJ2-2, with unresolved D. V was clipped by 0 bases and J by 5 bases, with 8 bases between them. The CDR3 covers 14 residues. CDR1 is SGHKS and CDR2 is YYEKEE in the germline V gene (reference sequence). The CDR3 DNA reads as TGTGCCAGCAGCTTGGTGGGCCTGACCGGGGAGCTGTTTTTT. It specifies CASSLVGLTGELFF.

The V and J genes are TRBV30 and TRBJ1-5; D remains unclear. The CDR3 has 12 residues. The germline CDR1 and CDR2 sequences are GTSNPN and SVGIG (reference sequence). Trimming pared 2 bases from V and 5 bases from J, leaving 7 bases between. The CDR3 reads CAWSNSHQPQHF. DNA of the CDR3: TGTGCCTGGAGTAACAGCCATCAGCCCCAGCATTTT.

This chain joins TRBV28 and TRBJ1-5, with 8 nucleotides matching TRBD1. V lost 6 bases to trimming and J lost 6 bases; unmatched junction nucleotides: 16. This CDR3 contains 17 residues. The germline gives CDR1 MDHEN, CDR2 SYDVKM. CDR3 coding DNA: TGTGCCAGCAGCTTCTTGGGGCAGGGGGCTTTTAGTCAGCCCCAGCATTTT. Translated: CASSFLGQGAFSQPQHF.

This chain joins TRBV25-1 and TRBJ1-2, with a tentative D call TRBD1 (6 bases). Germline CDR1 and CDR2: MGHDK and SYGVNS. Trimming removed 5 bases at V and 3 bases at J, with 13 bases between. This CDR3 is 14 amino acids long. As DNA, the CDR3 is TGTGCCAGCAGTCAAGGGGGTAGGGACTATGGCTACACCTTC. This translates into CASSQGGRDYGYTF.

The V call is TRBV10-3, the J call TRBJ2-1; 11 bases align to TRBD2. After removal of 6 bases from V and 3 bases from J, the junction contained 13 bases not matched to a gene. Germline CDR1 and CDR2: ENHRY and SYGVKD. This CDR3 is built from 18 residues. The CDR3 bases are TGTGCCATCAGGGTCTCGGATAGCGGGGGGGCCGGCTACAATGAGCAGTTCTTC. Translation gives CAIRVSDSGGAGYNEQFF.

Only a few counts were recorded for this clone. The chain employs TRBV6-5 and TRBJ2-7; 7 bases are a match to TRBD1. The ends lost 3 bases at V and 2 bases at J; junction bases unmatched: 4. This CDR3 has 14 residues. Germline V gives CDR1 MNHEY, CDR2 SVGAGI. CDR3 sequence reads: CASSYDRVPYEQYF. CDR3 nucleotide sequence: TGTGCCAGCAGTTATGACAGGGTTCCCTACGAGCAGTACTTC.

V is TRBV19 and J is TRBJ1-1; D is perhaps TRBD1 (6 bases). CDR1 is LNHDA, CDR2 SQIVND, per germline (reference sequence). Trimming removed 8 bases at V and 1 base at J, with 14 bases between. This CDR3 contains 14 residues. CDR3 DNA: TGTGCCAGTTTCGGTCAGGGGAGGAACACTGAAGCTTTCTTT. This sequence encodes CASFGQGRNTEAFF.

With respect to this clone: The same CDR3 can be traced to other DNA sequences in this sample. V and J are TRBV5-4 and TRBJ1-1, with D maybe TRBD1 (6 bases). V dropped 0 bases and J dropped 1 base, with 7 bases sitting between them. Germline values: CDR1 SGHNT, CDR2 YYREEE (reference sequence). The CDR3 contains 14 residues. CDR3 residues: CASSLVGGNTEAFF. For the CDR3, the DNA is TGTGCCAGCAGCTTGGTAGGGGGGAACACTGAAGCTTTCTTT.

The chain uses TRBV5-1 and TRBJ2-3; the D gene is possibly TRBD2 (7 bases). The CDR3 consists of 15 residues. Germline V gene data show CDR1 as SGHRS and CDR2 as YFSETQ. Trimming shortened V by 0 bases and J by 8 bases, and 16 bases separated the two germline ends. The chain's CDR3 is CASSLDPGGPGTQYF. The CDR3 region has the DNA TGCGCCAGCAGCTTGGACCCGGGGGGCCCTGGTACGCAGTATTTT. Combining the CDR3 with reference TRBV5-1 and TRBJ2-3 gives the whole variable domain KAGVTQTPRYLIKTRGQQVTLSCSPISGHRSVSWYQQTPGQGLQFLFEYFSETQRNKGNFPGRFSGRQFSNSRSEMNVSTLELGDSALYLCASSLDPGGPGTQYFGPGTRLTVL.

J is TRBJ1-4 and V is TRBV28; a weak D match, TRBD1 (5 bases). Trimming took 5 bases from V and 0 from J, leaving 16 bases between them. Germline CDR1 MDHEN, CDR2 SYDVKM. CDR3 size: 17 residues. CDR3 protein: CASSPAPGVTTNEKLFF. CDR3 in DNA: TGTGCCAGCAGTCCCGCCCCGGGGGTTACAACTAATGAAAAACTGTTTTTT.

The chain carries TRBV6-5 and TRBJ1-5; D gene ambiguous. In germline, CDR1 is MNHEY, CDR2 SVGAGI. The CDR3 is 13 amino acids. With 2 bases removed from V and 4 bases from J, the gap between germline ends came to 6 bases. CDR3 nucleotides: TGTGCCAGCAGTTACGGGCGTAATCAGCCCCAGCATTTT. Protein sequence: CASSYGRNQPQHF.

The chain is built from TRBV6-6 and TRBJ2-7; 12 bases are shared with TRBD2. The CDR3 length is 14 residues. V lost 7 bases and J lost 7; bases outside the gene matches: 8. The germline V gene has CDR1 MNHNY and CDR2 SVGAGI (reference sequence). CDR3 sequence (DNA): TGTGCCAGCACCGGACTAGCGGGGTACCAAGAGCAGTACTTC. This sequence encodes CASTGLAGYQEQYF.